This T cell receptor beta chain was retrieved from a study of post-analysis software for immune sequencing data. Study at large: Relapsing-remitting, secondary progressive and progressive-relapsing multiple sclerosis were all included among the disease courses.

Findings and limits, study-wide: For normalized Chao1 diversity, multiple sclerosis patients scored significantly lower than controls did. TRBV5-6, TRBV5-1 and TRBV20-1 belonged to a set of about 5 TRBV segments that were more frequent in patients than controls.

This clonotype was picked up a small number of times. Its specificity is not known. The CDR3 extends over 15 amino acids. Unmatched junction bases numbered 4, after V lost 0 bases and J lost 5 bases. CDR1 is KGHSH, CDR2 LQKENI, per germline. Prepared TCR beta cDNA libraries contained unique molecular identifiers. Each batch of roughly 0.95 to 10 million T cells produced some 450,000 cDNA molecules. TCRdb processed the PCR reads anew with MiXCR; each CDR3 protein has one entry. The data contain hundreds of thousands of distinct CDR3 sequences, approximately 46% of them singletons. The receptor was isolated from a girl aged 10-17 years with multiple sclerosis. The chain links TRBV18 to TRBJ2-7; 10 bases match TRBD2. Sequencing input: blood. The CDR3 sequence is CASSPPSLAGDEQYF. Here the CDR3 DNA reads TGTGCCAGCTCACCACCGTCCCTAGCGGGAGACGAGCAGTACTTC.